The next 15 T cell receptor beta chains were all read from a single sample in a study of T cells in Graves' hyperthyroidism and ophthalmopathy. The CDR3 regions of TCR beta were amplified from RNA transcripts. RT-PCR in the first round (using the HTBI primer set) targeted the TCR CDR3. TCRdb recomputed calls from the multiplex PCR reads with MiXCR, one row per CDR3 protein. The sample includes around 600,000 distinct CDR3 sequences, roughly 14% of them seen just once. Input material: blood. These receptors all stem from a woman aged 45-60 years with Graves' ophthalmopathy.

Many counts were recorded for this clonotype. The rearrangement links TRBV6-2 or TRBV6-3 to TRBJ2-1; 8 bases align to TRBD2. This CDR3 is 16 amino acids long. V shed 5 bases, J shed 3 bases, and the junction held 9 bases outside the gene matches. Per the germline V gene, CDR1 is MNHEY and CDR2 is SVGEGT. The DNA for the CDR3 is TGTGCCAGCAGTACCTTACTAGCGGACCTCTACAATGAGCAGTTCTTC. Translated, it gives CASSTLLADLYNEQFF.

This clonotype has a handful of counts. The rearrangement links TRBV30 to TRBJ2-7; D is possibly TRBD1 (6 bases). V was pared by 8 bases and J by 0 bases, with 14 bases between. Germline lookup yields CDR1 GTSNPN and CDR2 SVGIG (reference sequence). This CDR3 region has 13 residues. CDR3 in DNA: TGTGCCGGAAGAAGGGGGAGCTCCTACGAGCAGTACTTC. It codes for CAGRRGSSYEQYF.

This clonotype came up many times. The CDR3: CASSYSTANTEAFF. Written as DNA, the CDR3 is TGTGCCAGCAGTTACTCGACGGCGAACACTGAAGCTTTCTTT. V and J are TRBV6-5 and TRBJ1-1; D gene uncertain. This CDR3 comprises 14 residues. Trimming stripped 0 bases from V and 1 base from J, with 6 bases between. The V gene's germline CDR1 is MNHEY and CDR2 SVGAGI.

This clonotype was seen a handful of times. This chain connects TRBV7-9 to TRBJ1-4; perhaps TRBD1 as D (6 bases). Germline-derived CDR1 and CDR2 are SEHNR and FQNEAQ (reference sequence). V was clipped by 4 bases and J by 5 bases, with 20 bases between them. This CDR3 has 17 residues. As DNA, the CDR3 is TGTGCCAGCAGCTCCCGGGGGGCGCTCCAGGGGAATGAAAAACTGTTTTTT. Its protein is CASSSRGALQGNEKLFF.

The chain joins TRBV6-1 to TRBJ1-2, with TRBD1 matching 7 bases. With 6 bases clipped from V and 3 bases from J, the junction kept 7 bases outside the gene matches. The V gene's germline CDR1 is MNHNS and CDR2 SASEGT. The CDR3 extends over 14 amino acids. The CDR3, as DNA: TGTGCCAGCAGAGTAAGGGGGCGCGACTATGGCTACACCTTC. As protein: CASRVRGRDYGYTF.

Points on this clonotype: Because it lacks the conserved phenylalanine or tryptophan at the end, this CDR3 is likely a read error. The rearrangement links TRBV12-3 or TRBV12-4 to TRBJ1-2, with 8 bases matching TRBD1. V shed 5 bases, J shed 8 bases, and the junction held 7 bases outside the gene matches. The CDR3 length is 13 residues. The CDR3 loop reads CASSGQGRGGYTL. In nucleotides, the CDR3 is TGTGCCAGCAGTGGACAGGGCCGAGGGGGCTACACCCTC.

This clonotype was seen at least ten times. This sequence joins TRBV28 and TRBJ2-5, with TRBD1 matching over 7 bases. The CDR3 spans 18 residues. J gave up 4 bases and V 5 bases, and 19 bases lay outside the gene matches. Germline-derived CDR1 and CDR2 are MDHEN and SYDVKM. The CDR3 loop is CASSQAGTEVIAPETQYF. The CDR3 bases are TGTGCCAGCAGTCAGGCCGGGACAGAAGTTATAGCTCCAGAGACCCAGTACTTC.

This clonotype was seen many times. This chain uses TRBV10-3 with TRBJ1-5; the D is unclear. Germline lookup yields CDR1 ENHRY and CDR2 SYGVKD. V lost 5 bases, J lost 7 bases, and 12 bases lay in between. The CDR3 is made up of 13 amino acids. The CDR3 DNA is TGTGCCATCAGTATCGGCGTTGGACAGCCCCAGCATTTT. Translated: CAISIGVGQPQHF.

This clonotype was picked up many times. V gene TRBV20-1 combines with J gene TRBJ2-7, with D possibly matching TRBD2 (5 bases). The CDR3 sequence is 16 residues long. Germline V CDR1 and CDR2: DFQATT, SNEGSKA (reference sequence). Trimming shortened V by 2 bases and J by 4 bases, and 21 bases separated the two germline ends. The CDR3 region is CSARSKKASRFYEQYF. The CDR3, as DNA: TGCAGTGCTAGATCGAAAAAAGCTAGCAGATTTTACGAGCAGTACTTC.

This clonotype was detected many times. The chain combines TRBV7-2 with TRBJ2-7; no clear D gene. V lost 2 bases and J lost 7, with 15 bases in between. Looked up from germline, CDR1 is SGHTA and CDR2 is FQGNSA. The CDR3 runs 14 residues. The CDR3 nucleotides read TGTGCCAGCAGCTTATTAGAACGGCGAGGTGAGCAGTACTTC. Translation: CASSLLERRGEQYF.

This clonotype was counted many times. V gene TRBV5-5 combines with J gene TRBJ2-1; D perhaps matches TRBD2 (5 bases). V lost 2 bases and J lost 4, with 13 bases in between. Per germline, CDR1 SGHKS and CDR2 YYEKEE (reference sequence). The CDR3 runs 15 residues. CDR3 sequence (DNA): TGTGCCAGCAGCTTCTCTGCGAGCGGTTACAATGAGCAGTTCTTC. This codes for CASSFSASGYNEQFF.

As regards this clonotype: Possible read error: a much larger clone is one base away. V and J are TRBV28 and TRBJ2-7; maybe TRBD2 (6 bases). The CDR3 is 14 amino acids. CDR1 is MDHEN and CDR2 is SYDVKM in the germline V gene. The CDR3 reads CASSPIRDSYEQHF. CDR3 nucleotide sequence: TGTGCCAGCAGTCCCATACGGGACTCCTACGAGCAGCACTTC.

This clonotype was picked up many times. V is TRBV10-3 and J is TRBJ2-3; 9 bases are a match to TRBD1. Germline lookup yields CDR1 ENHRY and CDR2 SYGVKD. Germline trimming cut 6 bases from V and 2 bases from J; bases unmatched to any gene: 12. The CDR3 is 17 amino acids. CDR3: CAIRTGGGDPYTDTQYF. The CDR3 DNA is TGTGCCATCAGGACAGGGGGAGGAGACCCGTACACAGATACGCAGTATTTT.

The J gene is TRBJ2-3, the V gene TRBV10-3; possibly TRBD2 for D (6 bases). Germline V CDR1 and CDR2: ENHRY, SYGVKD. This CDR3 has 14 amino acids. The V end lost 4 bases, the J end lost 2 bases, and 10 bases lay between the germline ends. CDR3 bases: TGTGCCATCAGTGGGTGGAGGGACACAGATACGCAGTATTTT. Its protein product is CAISGWRDTDTQYF.

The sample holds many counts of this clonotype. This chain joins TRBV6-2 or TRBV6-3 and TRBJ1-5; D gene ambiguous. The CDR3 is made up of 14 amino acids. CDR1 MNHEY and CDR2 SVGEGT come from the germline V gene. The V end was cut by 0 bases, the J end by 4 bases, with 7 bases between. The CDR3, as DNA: TGTGCCAGCAGTTACTCGTGGCTTAATCAGCCCCAGCATTTT. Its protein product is CASSYSWLNQPQHF.